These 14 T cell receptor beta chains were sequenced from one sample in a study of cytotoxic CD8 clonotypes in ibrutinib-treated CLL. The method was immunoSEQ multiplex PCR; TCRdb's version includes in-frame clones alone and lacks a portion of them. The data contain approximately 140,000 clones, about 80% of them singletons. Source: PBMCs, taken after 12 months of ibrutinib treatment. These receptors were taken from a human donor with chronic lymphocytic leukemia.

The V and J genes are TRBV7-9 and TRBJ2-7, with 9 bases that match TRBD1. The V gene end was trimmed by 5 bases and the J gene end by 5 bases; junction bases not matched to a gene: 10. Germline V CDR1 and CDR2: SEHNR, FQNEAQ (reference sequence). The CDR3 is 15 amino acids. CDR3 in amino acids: CASSRAGTGMNEQYF. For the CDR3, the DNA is TGTGCCAGCAGCCGAGCCGGGACAGGGATGAACGAGCAGTACTTC. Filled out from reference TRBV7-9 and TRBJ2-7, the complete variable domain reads DTGVSQNPRHKITKRGQNVTFRCDPISEHNRLYWYRQTLGQGPEFLTYFQNEAQLEKSRLLSDRFSAERPKGSFSTLEIQRTEQGDSAMYLCASSRAGTGMNEQYFGPGTRLTVT.

The CDR3 reads CASSLQGSYNEQFF. In DNA, the CDR3 is TGCGCCAGCAGCTTACAGGGCTCCTACAATGAGCAGTTCTTC. The gene calls are TRBV5-1 and TRBJ2-1; weak D call: TRBD1 (6 bases). The CDR3 covers 14 residues. Trimming took 2 bases from V and 0 from J, leaving 6 bases between them. The germline V gene encodes CDR1 SGHRS and CDR2 YFSETQ.

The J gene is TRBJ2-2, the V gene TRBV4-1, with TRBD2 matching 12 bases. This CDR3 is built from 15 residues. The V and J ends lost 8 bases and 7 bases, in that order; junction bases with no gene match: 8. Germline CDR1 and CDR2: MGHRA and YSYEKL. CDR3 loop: CASGGTSGLIGELFF. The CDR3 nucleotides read TGCGCCAGCGGAGGGACTAGCGGGTTGATCGGGGAGCTGTTTTTT.

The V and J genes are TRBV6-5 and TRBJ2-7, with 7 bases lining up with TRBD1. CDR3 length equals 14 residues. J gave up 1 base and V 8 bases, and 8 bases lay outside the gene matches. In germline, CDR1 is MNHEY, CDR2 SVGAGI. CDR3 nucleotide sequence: TGTGCCAGCGGACCACAGGGGTCGTCCTACGAGCAGTACTTC. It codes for CASGPQGSSYEQYF.

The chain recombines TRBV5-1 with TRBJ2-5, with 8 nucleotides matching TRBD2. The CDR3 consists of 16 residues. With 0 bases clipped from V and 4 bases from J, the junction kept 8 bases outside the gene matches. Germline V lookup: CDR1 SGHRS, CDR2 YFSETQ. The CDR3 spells CASSLAVAGLGETQYF. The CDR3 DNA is TGCGCCAGCAGCTTGGCCGTAGCGGGGCTGGGAGAGACCCAGTACTTC.

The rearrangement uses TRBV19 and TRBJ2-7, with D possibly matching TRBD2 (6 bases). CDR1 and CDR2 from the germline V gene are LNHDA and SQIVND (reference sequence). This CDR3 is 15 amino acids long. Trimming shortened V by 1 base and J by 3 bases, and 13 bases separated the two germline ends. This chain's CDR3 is CASSIGGASFYEQYF. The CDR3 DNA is TGTGCCAGTAGTATAGGCGGGGCTTCGTTCTACGAGCAGTACTTC.

The CDR3 is CASSPPVSNQETQYF. The CDR3 DNA is TGTGCCAGCTCACCACCGGTTAGTAACCAAGAGACCCAGTACTTC. This sequence joins TRBV18 and TRBJ2-5; D remains unclear. Trimming pared 0 bases from V and 0 bases from J, leaving 8 bases between. This CDR3 comprises 15 residues. Germline assignment: CDR1 KGHSH and CDR2 LQKENI.

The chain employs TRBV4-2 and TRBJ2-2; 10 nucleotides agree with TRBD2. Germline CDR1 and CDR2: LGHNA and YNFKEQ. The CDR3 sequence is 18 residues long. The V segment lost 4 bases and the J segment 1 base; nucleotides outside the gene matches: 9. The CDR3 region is CASSPYLAGDLNTGELFF. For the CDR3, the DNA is TGTGCCAGCAGCCCCTATCTAGCGGGAGATTTGAACACCGGGGAGCTGTTTTTT.

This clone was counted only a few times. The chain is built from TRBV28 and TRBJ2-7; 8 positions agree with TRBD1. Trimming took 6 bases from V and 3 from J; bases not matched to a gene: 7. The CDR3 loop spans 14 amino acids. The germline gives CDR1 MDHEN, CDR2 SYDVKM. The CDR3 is CASSTGTGIYEQYF. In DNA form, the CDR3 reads TGTGCCAGCAGCACCGGGACAGGCATCTACGAGCAGTACTTC.

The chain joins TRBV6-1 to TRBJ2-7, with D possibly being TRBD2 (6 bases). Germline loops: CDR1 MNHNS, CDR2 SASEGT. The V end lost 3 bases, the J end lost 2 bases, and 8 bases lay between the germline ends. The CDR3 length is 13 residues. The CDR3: CASSERGTYEQYF. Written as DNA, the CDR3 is TGTGCCAGCAGTGAGCGGGGTACCTACGAGCAGTACTTC.

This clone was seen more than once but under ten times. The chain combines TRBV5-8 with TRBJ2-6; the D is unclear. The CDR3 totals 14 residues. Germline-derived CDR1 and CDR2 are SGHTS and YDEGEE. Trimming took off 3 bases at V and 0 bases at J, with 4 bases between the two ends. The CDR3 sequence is CASSSNSGANVLTF. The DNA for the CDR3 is TGTGCCAGCAGCTCAAACTCTGGGGCCAACGTCCTGACTTTC. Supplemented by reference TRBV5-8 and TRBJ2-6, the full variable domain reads EAGVTQSPTHLIKTRGQQATLRCSPISGHTSVYWYQQALGLGLQFLLWYDEGEERNRGNFPPRFSGRQFPNYSSELNVNALELEDSALYLCASSSNSGANVLTFGAGSRLTVL.

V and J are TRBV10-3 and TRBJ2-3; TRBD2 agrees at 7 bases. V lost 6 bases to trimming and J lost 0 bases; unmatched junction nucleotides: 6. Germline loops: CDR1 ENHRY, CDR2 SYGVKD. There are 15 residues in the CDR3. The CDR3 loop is CAISTTSFSTDTQYF. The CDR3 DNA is TGTGCCATCAGCACGACTAGCTTTAGCACAGATACGCAGTATTTT.

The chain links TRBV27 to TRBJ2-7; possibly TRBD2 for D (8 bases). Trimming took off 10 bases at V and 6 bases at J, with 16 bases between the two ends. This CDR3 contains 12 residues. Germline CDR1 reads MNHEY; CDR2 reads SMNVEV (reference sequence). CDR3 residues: CAIDRAGGEQYF. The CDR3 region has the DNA TGTGCCATCGACAGGGCGGGAGGCGAGCAGTACTTC.

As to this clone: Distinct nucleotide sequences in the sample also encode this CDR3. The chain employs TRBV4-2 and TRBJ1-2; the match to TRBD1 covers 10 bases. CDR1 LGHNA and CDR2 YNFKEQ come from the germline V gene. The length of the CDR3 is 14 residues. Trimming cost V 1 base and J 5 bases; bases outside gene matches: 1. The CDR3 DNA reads TGTGCCAGCAGCCAAGGGACAGGGGGTTATGGCTACACCTTC. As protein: CASSQGTGGYGYTF.